These T cell receptor beta chains were read from a single sample in a study of blood T cell repertoires in COVID-19. Libraries were prepared by immunoSEQ multiplex PCR; TCRdb keeps only in-frame clonotypes and omits some of them. The sample consists of about 150,000 clones, 85% to 90% of them appearing once. The specimen sequenced was peripheral blood. Receptors originate from a man older than 75 with acute or convalescent COVID-19. The CDR3 runs from the conserved cysteine through the conserved F or W. The D gene is left open where the match is weak. Not every row has a clone size; where given, it reads once, few, many or a size class.

TRBJ1-2 TRBV5-6 14 . . CASSFWGRTNGYTF TGTGCCAGCAGCTTCTGGGGGCGTACGAATGGCTACACCTTC
TRBJ1-1 TRBV4-1 15 once TRBD1 CASSLPGQGRTEAFF TGCGCCAGCAGCCTCCCAGGACAGGGGAGGACTGAAGCTTTCTTT
TRBJ2-3 TRBV7-8 11 once . CASSSVDTQYF TGTGCCAGCAGCTCCGTCGATACGCAGTATTTT
TRBJ2-5 TRBV6-2/TRBV6-3 18 . TRBD1 CASSYSKDRIRTAETQYF TGTGCCAGCAGTTACTCAAAGGACAGGATCCGAACGGCGGAGACCCAGTACTTC
TRBJ2-7 TRBV5-1 14 once . CASSPDSGPYEQYF TGCGCCAGCAGCCCCGACAGCGGGCCCTACGAGCAGTACTTC
TRBJ1-2 TRBV28 12 . . CASSYRSYGYTF TGTGCCAGCAGTTACAGGAGCTATGGCTACACCTTC
TRBJ2-5 TRBV6-2/TRBV6-3 16 . . CASSYPGGQKQETQYF TGTGCCAGCAGTTACCCCGGAGGGCAGAAACAAGAGACCCAGTACTTC
TRBJ1-5 TRBV21-1 16 . . CASSKARPSSEQPQHF TGTGCCAGCAGCAAAGCGCGACCAAGTAGCGAGCAGCCCCAGCATTTT
TRBJ1-2 TRBV7-9 14 . TRBD1 CASSFARGLYGYTF TGTGCCAGCAGCTTCGCCAGGGGGCTCTATGGCTACACCTTC
TRBJ1-6 TRBV5-1 16 . TRBD1 CASSPGQGTILSPLHF TGCGCCAGCAGCCCCGGACAGGGGACAATCCTTTCACCCCTCCACTTT
TRBJ1-2 TRBV30 13 . TRBD1 CACTQGRNYGYTF TGTGCCTGCACACAGGGGAGGAACTATGGCTACACCTTC
TRBJ2-3 TRBV10-3 15 . . CAAMPQGVGTDTQYF TGTGCCGCTATGCCACAGGGTGTCGGCACAGATACGCAGTATTTT
TRBJ2-1 TRBV5-1 19 . TRBD2 CASSVGLAGGSGAHREQFF TGCGCCAGCAGCGTGGGACTAGCGGGAGGGTCTGGTGCCCACCGTGAGCAGTTCTTC
TRBJ2-3 TRBV10-3 14 . . CAISDTGFTDTQYF TGTGCCATCAGTGACACAGGTTTCACAGATACGCAGTATTTT
TRBJ2-7 TRBV5-6 14 . . CASNLRYRAYEQYF TGTGCCAGCAACCTGAGGTACAGGGCCTACGAGCAGTACTTC
TRBJ2-5 TRBV7-2 19 . TRBD2 CASSSRTSGGTGYQETQYF TGTGCCAGCAGCTCCCGGACTAGCGGGGGGACTGGGTACCAAGAGACCCAGTACTTC
TRBJ2-7 TRBV6-5 15 few . CASSYSPNRVYEQYF TGTGCCAGCAGTTACTCTCCTAACAGAGTCTACGAGCAGTACTTC
TRBJ2-7 TRBV6-5 15 . TRBD1 CASGNRDSYAYEQYF TGTGCCAGCGGCAACCGGGACAGTTATGCCTACGAGCAGTACTTC
TRBJ1-2 TRBV25-1 16 . . CASREGTGTLNYGYTF TGTGCCAGCAGGGAGGGAACGGGGACCCTCAACTATGGCTACACCTTC
TRBJ2-7 TRBV5-1 15 . TRBD1 CASSLRTGKEGEQYF TGCGCCAGCAGCCTGAGGACAGGGAAAGAAGGCGAGCAGTACTTC
TRBJ1-1 TRBV27 13 . . CATGPSGHTEAFF TGTGCCACAGGTCCAAGTGGGCACACTGAAGCTTTCTTT
TRBJ1-1 TRBV27 15 . . CASSVQFNGRNQAFF TGTGCCAGCAGTGTACAATTCAACGGGAGAAATCAAGCTTTCTTT
TRBJ2-5 TRBV6-1 14 . . CASSERAGGETQYF TGTGCCAGCAGTGAACGGGCAGGGGGGGAGACCCAGTACTTC
TRBJ2-5 TRBV6-5 13 . . CARTTKTQETQYF TGTGCCAGGACGACTAAGACCCAAGAGACCCAGTACTTC
TRBJ2-7 TRBV28 18 . TRBD1 CASSRDRGDLAGSYEQYF TGTGCCAGCAGCCGGGACAGGGGGGATCTAGCGGGGTCCTACGAGCAGTACTTC
TRBJ2-1 TRBV11-3 15 . TRBD2 CASSLDPRGGNEQFF TGTGCCAGCAGCTTAGATCCGAGGGGAGGGAATGAGCAGTTCTTC
TRBJ1-2 TRBV7-9 14 . TRBD1 CASSPGQGNYGYTF TGTGCCAGCAGCCCGGGACAGGGAAACTATGGCTACACCTTC
TRBJ2-4 TRBV18 17 . . CASSPSTQLLAKNIQYF TGTGCCAGCTCACCCTCTACACAGTTACTAGCCAAAAACATTCAGTACTTC
TRBJ1-2 TRBV29-1 13 . TRBD1 CSVENQGAVGYTF TGCAGCGTTGAAAATCAGGGGGCTGTTGGCTACACCTTC
TRBJ1-1 TRBV4-1 18 few TRBD1 CASSQGFETGVENTEAFF TGCGCCAGCAGCCAAGGGTTCGAGACAGGGGTTGAGAACACTGAAGCTTTCTTT
TRBJ2-3 TRBV28 14 . TRBD2 CASSLSGILNTQYF TGTGCCAGCAGCCTTAGCGGGATATTAAATACGCAGTATTTT
TRBJ1-1 TRBV25-1 15 . . CASSESRGMNTEAFF TGTGCCAGCAGTGAATCAAGGGGAATGAACACTGAAGCTTTCTTT
TRBJ2-7 TRBV7-8 14 . TRBD2 CASSLVTSTYEQYF TGTGCCAGCAGCTTAGTGACTAGCACCTACGAGCAGTACTTC
TRBJ2-5 TRBV5-1 15 once . CASAPGQYPQETQYF TGCGCCAGCGCCCCGGGACAATACCCTCAAGAGACCCAGTACTTC
TRBJ1-6 TRBV30 14 . . CAGGGGWGNSPLHF TGTGCCGGAGGCGGGGGCTGGGGTAATTCACCCCTCCACTTT
TRBJ1-2 TRBV11-2 15 . . CASSVDWRETYGYTF TGTGCCAGCAGCGTCGACTGGAGGGAAACCTATGGCTACACCTTC
TRBJ2-5 TRBV3-1/TRBV3-2 14 once . CASNPGGSTETQYF TGTGCCAGCAACCCCGGGGGTAGCACGGAGACCCAGTACTTC
TRBJ2-5 TRBV5-4 15 few TRBD2 CASSFGGRGGETQYF TGTGCCAGCAGCTTTGGCGGGAGAGGTGGGGAGACCCAGTACTTC
TRBJ2-1 TRBV5-1 14 . . CASSTVGGHNEQFF TGCGCCAGCAGCACGGTGGGCGGGCACAATGAGCAGTTCTTC
TRBJ1-5 TRBV5-8 17 . TRBD1 CASRPGQGFASNQPQHF TGTGCCAGCAGGCCAGGACAGGGTTTTGCTAGCAATCAGCCCCAGCATTTT
TRBJ1-2 TRBV2 14 few TRBD1 CASSLDRGPYGYTF TGTGCCAGCAGCCTGGACAGGGGACCCTATGGCTACACCTTC
TRBJ1-5 TRBV7-2 15 . TRBD1 CASSLRQGIGQPQHF TGTGCCAGCAGCCTTCGACAGGGGATCGGTCAGCCCCAGCATTTT
TRBJ2-6 TRBV6-5 14 . . CASRRNSGANVLTF TGTGCCAGCAGGCGTAACTCTGGGGCCAACGTCCTGACTTTC
TRBJ2-3 TRBV29-1 17 . TRBD2 CSVEEGLAGGNTDTQYF TGCAGCGTTGAAGAGGGACTAGCGGGAGGGAACACAGATACGCAGTATTTT
TRBJ1-6 TRBV30 15 . . CAWSVSRGIDSPLHF TGTGCCTGGAGTGTATCGCGGGGGATTGATTCACCCCTCCACTTT